This TCR beta chain derives from a study of blood T cell repertoires in COVID-19. In the study overall: Collection of acute and convalescent COVID-19 samples took place in the United States, Italy and Spain. PBMCs, B-cell-depleted T cells, or T cells provided the cDNA or gDNA that made up the material.

Trimming took off 1 base at V and 4 bases at J, with 11 bases between the two ends. The CDR3 loop spans 14 amino acids. Germline V lookup: CDR1 SGHTS, CDR2 YDEGEE. In the source study's methods: Reference gene primer amplification gave estimated nucleated cell counts. Profiling relied on immunoSEQ multiplex PCR, and the TCRdb table lists in-frame clones only, not all of them. The V and J calls and clone size come from that table; D and trimming were worked out from the DNA. The table shows about 370,000 clones, with nearly 90% occurring only once. The receptor's source is a man aged 18 to 35 with active or convalescent COVID-19. Sequenced sample: peripheral blood. This chain links TRBV5-8 with TRBJ2-5; D possibly corresponds to TRBD2 (6 bases). The DNA for the CDR3 is TGTGCCAGCAGCTTGAGACTAGGAGGAGAGACCCAGTACTTC. Its translation is CASSLRLGGETQYF.